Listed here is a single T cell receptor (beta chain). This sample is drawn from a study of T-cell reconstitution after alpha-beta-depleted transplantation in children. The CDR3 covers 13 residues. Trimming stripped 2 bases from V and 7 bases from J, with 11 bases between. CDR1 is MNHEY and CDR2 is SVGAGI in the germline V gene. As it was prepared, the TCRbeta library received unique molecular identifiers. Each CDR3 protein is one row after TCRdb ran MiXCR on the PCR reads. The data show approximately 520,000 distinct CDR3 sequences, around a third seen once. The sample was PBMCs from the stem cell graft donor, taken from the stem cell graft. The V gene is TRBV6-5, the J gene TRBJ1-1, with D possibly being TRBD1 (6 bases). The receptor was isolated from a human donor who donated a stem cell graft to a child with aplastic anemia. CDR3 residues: CASSYEGGSEAFF. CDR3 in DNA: TGTGCCAGCAGTTACGAAGGGGGAAGTGAAGCTTTCTTT.